These 9 T cell receptor beta chains came from one sample sequenced in a study of graft-versus-host responses after intestinal transplantation. Antigen specificity for these receptors is unknown. This table comes from immunoSEQ multiplex PCR, and its TCRdb copy is limited to in-frame clones, with some not included. The data hold more than 90,000 clones, with around 92% observed a single time. The source was unstimulated CD8+ T cells sorted from spleen or lymph node cells, collected before transplant. These receptors were obtained from a human donor who was the organ donor for an intestinal transplant.

This chain connects TRBV20-1 to TRBJ1-1, with TRBD1 as a possible D gene (6 bases). Germline CDR1 DFQATT, CDR2 SNEGSKA (reference sequence). This CDR3 contains 11 residues. V lost 0 bases and J lost 10, with 9 bases in between. This CDR3 is CSARDTGRAFF. CDR3 DNA sequence: TGCAGTGCTAGAGATACAGGGAGAGCTTTCTTT.

The chain links TRBV7-9 to TRBJ2-1; D uncertain. The germline V and J ends were trimmed by 1 base and 1 base, with 5 bases remaining between them. The CDR3 length is 14 residues. Germline CDR1 and CDR2: SEHNR and FQNEAQ (reference sequence). CDR3 in amino acids: CASSLEGSYNEQFF. CDR3 nucleotides: TGTGCCAGCAGCTTAGAAGGGTCCTACAATGAGCAGTTCTTC.

V is TRBV4-1 and J is TRBJ2-7; 7 nucleotides match TRBD2. J lost 7 bases, V lost 5 bases, and 14 bases had no gene match. The CDR3 runs to 15 residues. Germline CDR1 is MGHRA and CDR2 is YSYEKL. The CDR3 nucleotides read TGCGCCAGCAGCTTGGAACCGGGAGGCCCTATGGAGCAGTACTTC. Translating it yields CASSLEPGGPMEQYF.

This clone was detected only once. V and J are TRBV18 and TRBJ2-3; weak D call: TRBD1 (5 bases). The V and J ends lost 4 bases and 0 bases respectively, with 8 bases between them. The CDR3 has 14 amino acids. The germline CDR1 and CDR2 sequences are KGHSH and LQKENI. The CDR3 spells CASSQQASTDTQYF. In nucleotides, the CDR3 is TGTGCCAGCTCACAACAGGCTAGCACAGATACGCAGTATTTT.

This clone was observed a single time. The gene calls are TRBV12-5 and TRBJ1-5, with a tentative D call TRBD1 (5 bases). Trimming pared 5 bases from V and 2 bases from J, leaving 13 bases between. The CDR3 extends over 15 amino acids. Germline CDR1 is LGHNT and CDR2 is FRNRAP. DNA of the CDR3: TGTGCTAGTGGTCCGGGGGGTTATGGCAATCAGCCCCAGCATTTT. Translating it yields CASGPGGYGNQPQHF.

The chain uses TRBV19 and TRBJ1-2; TRBD1 agrees at 7 bases. The trim removed 5 bases at V and 3 bases at J, leaving 6 bases unmatched. The CDR3 extends over 14 amino acids. Looked up from germline, CDR1 is LNHDA and CDR2 is SQIVND (reference sequence). CDR3 nucleotides: TGTGCCAGTAGTGCGGCCACAGGGGACTATGGCTACACCTTC. Translated: CASSAATGDYGYTF.

The gene calls are TRBV4-3 and TRBJ2-7, with D uncertain. The germline V gene encodes CDR1 LGHNA and CDR2 YSLEER. The CDR3 loop spans 14 amino acids. V dropped 0 bases and J dropped 1 base, with 7 bases sitting between them. CDR3 coding DNA: TGCGCCAGCAGCCAAGATCTAGTTTCCTACGAGCAGTACTTC. It yields the protein CASSQDLVSYEQYF.

This sequence joins TRBV27 and TRBJ2-1; D possibly corresponds to TRBD1 (6 bases). Trimming took 2 bases from V and 4 from J, leaving 12 bases between them. There are 15 residues in the CDR3. Germline-derived CDR1 and CDR2 are MNHEY and SMNVEV (reference sequence). This CDR3 is CASSLRAGTYNEQFF. CDR3 bases: TGTGCCAGCAGTTTAAGGGCAGGGACATACAATGAGCAGTTCTTC.

The chain is built from TRBV11-2 and TRBJ2-1; no firm D call. Germline CDR1 SGHAT, CDR2 FQNNGV. The CDR3 has 13 amino acids. V gave up 8 bases and J gave up 8 bases, with 16 bases separating them. The CDR3 nucleotides are TGTGCCAGCGGAGTCATAGTCAGCGATGAGCAGTTCTTC. It encodes CASGVIVSDEQFF.